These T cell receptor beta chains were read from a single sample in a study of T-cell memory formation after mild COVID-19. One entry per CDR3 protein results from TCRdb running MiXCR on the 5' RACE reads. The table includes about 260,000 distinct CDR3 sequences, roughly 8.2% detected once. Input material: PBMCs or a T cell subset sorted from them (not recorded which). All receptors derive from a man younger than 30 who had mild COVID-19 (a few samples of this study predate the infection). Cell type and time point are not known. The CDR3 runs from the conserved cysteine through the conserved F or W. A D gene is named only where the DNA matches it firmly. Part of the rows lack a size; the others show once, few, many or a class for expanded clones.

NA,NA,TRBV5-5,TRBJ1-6,TGTGCCAGCAGCTTGTACGGGGGCTCAAGTAATTCACCCCTCCACTTT,CASSLYGGSSNSPLHF
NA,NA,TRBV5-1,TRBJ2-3,TGCGCCAGCAGCTTCGACGGAACTAGCACAGATACGCAGTATTTT,CASSFDGTSTDTQYF
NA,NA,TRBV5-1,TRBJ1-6,TGCGCCAGCAGCTCAGAGCCTACAGGATCACCCCTCCACTTT,CASSSEPTGSPLHF
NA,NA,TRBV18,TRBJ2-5,TGTGCCAGCTCAACGGAGGTACAGACCCAGTACTTC,CASSTEVQTQYF
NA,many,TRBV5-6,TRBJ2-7,TGTGCCAGCAGCTTGGGGACACCTTACGAGCAGTACTTC,CASSLGTPYEQYF
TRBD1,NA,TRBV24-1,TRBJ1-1,TGTGCCACCAGAGGACAGGGGACCAACACTGAAGCTTTCTTT,CATRGQGTNTEAFF
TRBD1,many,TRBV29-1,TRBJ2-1,TGCAGCGTTGCGGTAGGGACAGCGTACAATGAGCAGTTCTTC,CSVAVGTAYNEQFF
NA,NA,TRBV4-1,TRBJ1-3,TGCGCCAGCAGCCAACCAGGGGCGCGTGGAAACACCATATATTTT,CASSQPGARGNTIYF
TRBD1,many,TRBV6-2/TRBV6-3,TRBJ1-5,TGTGCCAGCAGTGTGACAGGGGACGGCATTCAGCCCCAGCATTTT,CASSVTGDGIQPQHF
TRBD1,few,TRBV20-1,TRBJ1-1,TGCAGTGCCCCAAGGGGGCCCAACACTGAAGCTTTCTTT,CSAPRGPNTEAFF
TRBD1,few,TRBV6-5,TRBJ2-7,TGTGCCAGCATTAGGACAGGGGGGAAATCCTCCTACGAGCAGTACTTC,CASIRTGGKSSYEQYF
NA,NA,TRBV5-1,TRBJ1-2,TGCGCCAGCAGCTTAAAAGGGTACTATGGCTACACCTTC,CASSLKGYYGYTF
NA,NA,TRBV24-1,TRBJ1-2,TGTGCCACCAGTGACCCACTTATAAACTATGGCTACACCTTC,CATSDPLINYGYTF
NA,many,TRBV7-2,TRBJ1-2,TGTGCCAGCAGCCCGGGTCGCTATGGCTACACCTTC,CASSPGRYGYTF
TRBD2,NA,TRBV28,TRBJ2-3,TGTGCCAGCAGTTCGGCGGGGGGGCAGGGAGATACGCAGTATTTT,CASSSAGGQGDTQYF
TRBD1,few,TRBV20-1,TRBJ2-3,TGCAGTGCTCATGGACAGGGGGGACCCACAGATACGCAGTATTTT,CSAHGQGGPTDTQYF
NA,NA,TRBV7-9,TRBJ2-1,TGTGCCAGCAGCCAACCTAGGGGTCATGAGCAGTTCTTC,CASSQPRGHEQFF
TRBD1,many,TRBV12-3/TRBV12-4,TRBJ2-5,TGTGCCAGCAGTCCAGACAGGGTCGAAGAGACCCAGTACTTC,CASSPDRVEETQYF
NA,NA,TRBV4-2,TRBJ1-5,TGTGCCAGCAGCCAAGAAACGGGAGCGAGCAACCAGCCCCAGCATTTT,CASSQETGASNQPQHF
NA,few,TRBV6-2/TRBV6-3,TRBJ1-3,TGTGCCAGCAGACCCCGACGAAACGAAAACACCATATATTTT,CASRPRRNENTIYF
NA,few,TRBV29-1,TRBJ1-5,TGCAGCGTTGCTGTGGAGCTAGGTCAGCCCCAGCATTTT,CSVAVELGQPQHF
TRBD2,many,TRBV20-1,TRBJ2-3,TGCAGTGCTAGAGGGGATCTAGCGGGGGGGCTTCCAGATACGCAGTATTTT,CSARGDLAGGLPDTQYF
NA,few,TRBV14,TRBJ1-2,TGTGCCAGCAGCCCCCCCGGGACAAGCACTCCAAACTATGGCTACACCTTC,CASSPPGTSTPNYGYTF
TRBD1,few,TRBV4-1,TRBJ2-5,TGCGCCAGCAGCCAAGAAATCTCGACAGGGGAGGTGGAGACCCAGTACTTC,CASSQEISTGEVETQYF
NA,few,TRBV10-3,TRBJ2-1,TGTGCCATCAGTGAGTTGACTGGCTCCTACAATGAGCAGTTCTTC,CAISELTGSYNEQFF
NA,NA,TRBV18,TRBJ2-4,TGTGCCAGCTCACCTGGACCCGGGTGGGGAAACATTCAGTACTTC,CASSPGPGWGNIQYF
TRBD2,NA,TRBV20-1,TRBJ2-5,TGCAGTGCCCCCCCGAGCGGGGCAGTCCGGGAGACCCAGTACTTC,CSAPPSGAVRETQYF
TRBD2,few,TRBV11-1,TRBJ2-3,TGTGCCAGCAGCTTGATGCGGGGGGGAGGCACAGATACGCAGTATTTT,CASSLMRGGGTDTQYF
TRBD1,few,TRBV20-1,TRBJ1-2,TGTAGGGGGGGACAGGGGGACGGTCTACACTATGGCTACACCTTC,CRGGQGDGLHYGYTF
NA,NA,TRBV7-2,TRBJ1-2,TGTGCCAGCAGCTCCCCCACACAGGGACATGGCTACACCTTC,CASSSPTQGHGYTF
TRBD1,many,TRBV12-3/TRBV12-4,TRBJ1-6,TGTGCCAGCACCCTCAGGGGGGGGGGGAATTCACCCCTCCACTTT,CASTLRGGGNSPLHF
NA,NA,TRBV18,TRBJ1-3,TGTGCCAGCTCACCATCGGGCGACTCTGGAAACACCATATATTTT,CASSPSGDSGNTIYF
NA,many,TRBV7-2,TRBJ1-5,TGTGCCAGCAGCTCCTACTCTAATCAGCCCCAGCATTTT,CASSSYSNQPQHF
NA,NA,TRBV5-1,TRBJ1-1,TGCGCCAGCAGCTCCCGGGGGATCACTGAAGCTTTCTTT,CASSSRGITEAFF
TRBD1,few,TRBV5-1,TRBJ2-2,TGCGCCAGCAGCGCCGGACAGGGGCCCGGGGAGCTGTTTTTT,CASSAGQGPGELFF
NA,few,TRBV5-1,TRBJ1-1,TGCGCCAGCAGCTTACCCGGAGAGGGGACTGAAGCTTTCTTT,CASSLPGEGTEAFF
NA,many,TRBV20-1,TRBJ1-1,TGCAGTGCTAGAGGGCACAGGGACACTGAAGCTTTCTTT,CSARGHRDTEAFF
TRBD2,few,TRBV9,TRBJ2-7,TGTGCCAGCAGCGTAGGGGGCGGGGGCTACGAGCAGTACTTC,CASSVGGGGYEQYF
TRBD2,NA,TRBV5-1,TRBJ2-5,TGCGCCAGCAGCTTGGAGGGACTAGCGGCGGAGACCCAGTACTTC,CASSLEGLAAETQYF
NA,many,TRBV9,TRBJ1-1,TGTGCCAGCAGCGCTGGAGGTCGTACTGAAGCTTTCTTT,CASSAGGRTEAFF
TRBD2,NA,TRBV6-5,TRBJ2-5,TGTGCCAGCAGTTACAAGCGGGGGCATACCCAAGAGACCCAGTACTTC,CASSYKRGHTQETQYF
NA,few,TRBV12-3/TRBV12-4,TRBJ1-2,TGTGCCAGCACCATCTGGAGAGGGGTTGGCTACACCTTC,CASTIWRGVGYTF
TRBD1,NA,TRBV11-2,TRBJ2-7,TGTGCCAGCATCCCCCTGCCCAGGGGGCGAAAAGAGCAGTACTTC,CASIPLPRGRKEQYF
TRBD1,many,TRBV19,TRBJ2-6,TGTGCCAGTAGTCCTCGGACAGGCTCTGGGGCCAACGTCCTGACTTTC,CASSPRTGSGANVLTF
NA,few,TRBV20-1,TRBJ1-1,TGCAGTGCCGGAGGCGAGCAGGGCCTAAACACTGAAGCTTTCTTT,CSAGGEQGLNTEAFF
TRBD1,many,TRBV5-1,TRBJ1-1,TGCGCCAGCAGCCTCGAAAGCCGGGACAGGGGGCTCATGACGTCTTCTGAAGCTTTCTTT,CASSLESRDRGLMTSSEAFF
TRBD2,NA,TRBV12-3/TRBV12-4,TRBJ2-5,TGTGCCAGCAGTTTCCGGGGCCTAGCGGGCCGAAACCAAGAGACCCAGTACTTC,CASSFRGLAGRNQETQYF
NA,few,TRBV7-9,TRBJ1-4,TGTGCCAGCAGCTGGGGGTCTAATGAAAAACTGTTTTTT,CASSWGSNEKLFF
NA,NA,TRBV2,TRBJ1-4,TGTGCCAGCATCGAGTACAGGGAGAATGAAAAACTGTTTTTT,CASIEYRENEKLFF
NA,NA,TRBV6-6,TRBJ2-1,TGTGCCAGCAGTGGGTCTCACAATGAGCAGTTCTTC,CASSGSHNEQFF
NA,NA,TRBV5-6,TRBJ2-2,TGTGCCAGCAGCTTGGGGTTGGTTCACACCGGGGAGCTGTTTTTT,CASSLGLVHTGELFF
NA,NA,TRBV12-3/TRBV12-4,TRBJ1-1,TGTGCCAGCAGTCAGGAGGGATTCGCGAAAAGAGTGAACACTGAAGCTTTCTTT,CASSQEGFAKRVNTEAFF
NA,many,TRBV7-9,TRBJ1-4,TGTGCCAGCAGGTTAGCAACGTCGGGGCGGCAGGAAAAACTGTTTTTT,CASRLATSGRQEKLFF
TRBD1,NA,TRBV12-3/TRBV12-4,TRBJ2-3,TGTGCCAGCAGTTTTGACCCCTTCCCGGGACAGAGCACAGATACGCAGTATTTT,CASSFDPFPGQSTDTQYF